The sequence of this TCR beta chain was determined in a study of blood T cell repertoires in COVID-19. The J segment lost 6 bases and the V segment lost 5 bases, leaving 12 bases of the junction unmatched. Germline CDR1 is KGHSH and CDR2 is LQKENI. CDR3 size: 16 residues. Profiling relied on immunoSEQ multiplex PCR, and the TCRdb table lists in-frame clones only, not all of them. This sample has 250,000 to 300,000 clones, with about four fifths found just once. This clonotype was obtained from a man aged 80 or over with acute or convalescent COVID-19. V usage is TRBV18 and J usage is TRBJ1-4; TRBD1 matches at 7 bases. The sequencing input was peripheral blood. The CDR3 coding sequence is TGTGCCAGCTCAGAGCTCAGGGGGACCTGGGATGAAAAACTGTTTTTT. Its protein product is CASSELRGTWDEKLFF. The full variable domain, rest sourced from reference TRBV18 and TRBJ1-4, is NAGVMQNPRHLVRRRGQEARLRCSPMKGHSHVYWYRQLPEEGLKFMVYLQKENIIDESGMPKERFSAEFPKEGPSILRIQQVVRGDSAAYFCASSELRGTWDEKLFFGSGTQLSVL.